The next 13 T cell receptor beta chains were all read from a single sample in a study of blood T cell repertoires in COVID-19. The table came from immunoSEQ multiplex PCR; TCRdb's copy has only in-frame clones and leaves some out. The table records roughly 48,000 clones, over 80% of them present only once. Sequencing was carried out using peripheral blood. These TCRs come from a man between 65 and 85 years old with acute or convalescent COVID-19.

CDR3 nucleotides: TGTGCCAGCAGTATTGCCGGGACAGGGCCATCACCCCTCCACTTT. Translation gives CASSIAGTGPSPLHF. J is TRBJ1-6 and V is TRBV27; 9 positions match TRBD1. V was pared by 5 bases and J by 10 bases, with 9 bases of the junction left unmatched. This CDR3 is 15 amino acids long. Germline CDR1 MNHEY, CDR2 SMNVEV (reference sequence).

The chain employs TRBV4-3 and TRBJ1-1; tentative D call: TRBD1 (6 bases). The CDR3 loop spans 17 amino acids. The V gene lost 1 base and the J gene lost 2 bases, with 17 bases spanning the gap. Germline-derived CDR1 and CDR2 are LGHNA and YSLEER. CDR3 residues: CASSQVGGATINTEAFF. CDR3 bases: TGCGCCAGCAGCCAAGTCGGGGGGGCGACCATAAACACTGAAGCTTTCTTT.

The chain uses TRBV10-1 and TRBJ1-3; D is uncertain. The germline V and J ends were trimmed by 3 bases and 0 bases, with 15 bases remaining between them. The germline gives CDR1 WNHNN, CDR2 SYGVQD (reference sequence). This CDR3 spans 17 amino acids. The CDR3 region has the DNA TGCGCCAGCAGTGAAGACGCGGATCCGGGCTCTGGAAACACCATATATTTT. Its translation: CASSEDADPGSGNTIYF.

This clone is a singleton in its sample. The chain uses TRBV6-2 or TRBV6-3 and TRBJ2-7, with D maybe TRBD2 (6 bases). The length of the CDR3 is 16 residues. V lost 0 bases and J 5 bases, leaving 17 bases between the germline ends. CDR1 and CDR2 (germline): MNHEY, SVGEGT. The CDR3 nucleotides are TGTGCCAGCAGTTACTCGACCCGAAGGACGGGGGACGAGCAGTACTTC. Protein product: CASSYSTRRTGDEQYF.

This chain uses TRBV6-5 with TRBJ2-2, with D possibly being TRBD1 (5 bases). V lost 6 bases and J lost 3, with 14 bases in between. From germline, CDR1 is MNHEY and CDR2 SVGAGI. The CDR3 sequence is 15 residues long. The CDR3 region is CASRNRKRDTGELFF. CDR3 DNA: TGTGCCAGCAGAAACAGGAAAAGGGACACCGGGGAGCTGTTTTTT.

This chain joins TRBV5-4 and TRBJ1-6; 7 positions match TRBD1. There are 15 residues in the CDR3. Germline V CDR1 and CDR2: SGHNT, YYREEE (reference sequence). Trimming took 4 bases from V and 4 from J; bases not matched to a gene: 5. This CDR3 is CASSPRDRYNSPLHF. The CDR3 nucleotides read TGTGCCAGCAGCCCAAGGGACAGATATAATTCACCCCTCCACTTT.

J is TRBJ1-2 and V is TRBV3-1 (or the pseudogene TRBV3-2), with D perhaps TRBD1 (6 bases). Trimming removed 4 bases at V and 4 bases at J, with 10 bases between. Per the germline V gene, CDR1 is LGHDT and CDR2 is YNNKEL (reference sequence). The CDR3 sequence is 13 residues long. The CDR3, as DNA: TGTGCCAGCAGCCTGGGGGACACCTATGGCTACACCTTC. Translation gives CASSLGDTYGYTF.

The chain recombines TRBV3-1 (or the pseudogene TRBV3-2) with TRBJ1-2, with TRBD1 identical over 10 bases. Trimming at V came to 0 bases and at J to 7 bases, leaving 2 bases not matched to a gene. The germline CDR1 and CDR2 sequences are LGHDT and YNNKEL (reference sequence). The CDR3 has 14 residues. The CDR3 spells CASSQDRQGAGYTF. CDR3 nucleotide sequence: TGTGCCAGCAGCCAAGATCGACAGGGGGCTGGCTACACCTTC.

The J gene is TRBJ2-3, the V gene TRBV7-8; maybe TRBD2 (5 bases). The germline gives CDR1 SGHVS, CDR2 FQNEAQ. Deletions cut 5 bases from V and 2 bases from J, with 11 bases between. CDR3 size: 14 residues. The CDR3 here is CASSTGTNTDTQYF. DNA for the CDR3: TGTGCCAGCAGCACGGGAACCAACACAGATACGCAGTATTTT. The whole variable domain, remainder taken from reference TRBV7-8 and TRBJ2-3, is GAGVSQSPRYKVAKRGQDVALRCDPISGHVSLFWYQQALGQGPEFLTYFQNEAQLDKSGLPSDRFFAERPEGSVSTLKIQRTQQEDSAVYLCASSTGTNTDTQYFGPGTRLTVL.

The rearrangement joins TRBV6-5 to TRBJ1-2, with a possible D match to TRBD1 (6 bases). CDR3 length equals 15 residues. V lost 5 bases and J lost 3, with 16 bases in between. Germline V gene lookup returns CDR1 MNHEY and CDR2 SVGAGI. DNA for the CDR3: TGTGCCAGCAGTATCACCGGGACACCCTACTATGGCTACACCTTC. Translated, it gives CASSITGTPYYGYTF.

The J gene is TRBJ1-2, the V gene TRBV7-2, with D unresolved. Looked up from germline, CDR1 is SGHTA and CDR2 is FQGNSA. V was clipped by 0 bases and J by 6 bases, with 11 bases between them. This CDR3 region has 14 residues. CDR3 in amino acids: CASSLARLSHGYTF. The CDR3 DNA sequence: TGTGCCAGCAGCTTAGCGCGGCTATCCCATGGCTACACCTTC.

The chain employs TRBV4-1 and TRBJ1-2, with TRBD1 matching 7 bases. The CDR3 contains 13 residues. V trimming: 4 bases; J trimming: 8 bases; junction bases outside the gene matches: 7. Germline values: CDR1 MGHRA, CDR2 YSYEKL. CDR3: CASSPRQGEGYTF. In nucleotides, the CDR3 is TGCGCCAGCAGCCCGCGGCAGGGGGAAGGCTACACCTTC.

The chain employs TRBV3-1 (or the pseudogene TRBV3-2) and TRBJ2-1; the D is unclear. This CDR3 spans 13 amino acids. Trimming took off 1 base at V and 4 bases at J, with 5 bases between the two ends. CDR1 LGHDT and CDR2 YNNKEL come from the germline V gene (reference sequence). The CDR3 here is CASSQGLYNEQFF. Here the CDR3 DNA reads TGTGCCAGCAGCCAAGGGCTTTACAATGAGCAGTTCTTC.